The 11 T cell receptor beta chains below all came from one sample that was sequenced in a study of Ad26.COV2.S vaccination and SARS-CoV-2 variants. Profiled with immunoSEQ multiplex PCR; TCRdb holds only in-frame clones, not every one. Altogether some 320,000 clones are present, 86% being singletons, with the ten largest covering 1.9%. This sample's treatment: roughly 20 received Ad26.COV2.S at low or high dose, single or two shots; five or six received placebo; per-sample allocation not given. Sampling was performed 63 days after the first vaccine or placebo injection. The sample was peripheral blood, taken in a trial of Ad26.COV2.S vaccine versus placebo. These receptors were obtained from a person aged 18-60 years who received the Ad26.COV2.S COVID-19 vaccine or a placebo.

The chain couples TRBV15 to TRBJ1-5, with unresolved D. The CDR3 is 15 amino acids. Germline CDR1 LNHNV, CDR2 YYDKDF (reference sequence). With 6 bases removed from V and 1 base from J, the gap between germline ends came to 13 bases. CDR3 sequence (DNA): TGTGCCACCAGACGAGATGGGTCCAGCAATCAGCCCCAGCATTTT. The encoded protein is CATRRDGSSNQPQHF. Drawing the rest from reference TRBV15 and TRBJ1-5, the complete variable domain is DAMVIQNPRYQVTQFGKPVTLSCSQTLNHNVMYWYQQKSSQAPKLLFHYYDKDFNNEADTPDNFQSRRPNTSFCFLDIRSPGLGDTAMYLCATRRDGSSNQPQHFGDGTRLSIL.

The chain employs TRBV9 and TRBJ2-2; D possibly corresponds to TRBD1 (6 bases). Germline V gene data show CDR1 as SGDLS and CDR2 as YYNGEE. CDR3 length equals 14 residues. The V end lost 7 bases, the J end lost 2 bases, and 12 bases lay between the germline ends. DNA of the CDR3: TGTGCCAGCGGGGGCTTTTCTAACACCGGGGAGCTGTTTTTT. As protein: CASGGFSNTGELFF.

V usage is TRBV2 and J usage is TRBJ2-5; TRBD1 matches at 8 bases. This CDR3 comprises 13 residues. Unmatched junction bases numbered 7, after V lost 8 bases and J lost 5 bases. Germline CDR1 and CDR2: SNHLY and FYNNEI. The CDR3 DNA sequence: TGTGCCAGCGGAAGGACAGGGTCGGAGACCCAGTACTTC. This encodes CASGRTGSETQYF.

This sequence joins TRBV5-6 and TRBJ2-2, with TRBD2 matching over 8 bases. CDR1 is SGHDT and CDR2 is YYEEEE in the germline V gene. This CDR3 is built from 18 residues. The J segment lost 7 bases and the V segment lost 3 bases, leaving 17 bases of the junction unmatched. In DNA form, the CDR3 reads TGTGCCAGCAGCTACTATTGGGGAACCAGCGGGGGTGACGGGGAGCTGTTTTTT. The encoded protein is CASSYYWGTSGGDGELFF.

This clone has more than one count but fewer than ten. This chain connects TRBV5-1 to TRBJ2-7, with D possibly matching TRBD1 (7 bases). The V gene's germline CDR1 is SGHRS and CDR2 YFSETQ. This CDR3 region has 14 residues. Trimming left V 4 bases short and J 2 bases short, with 13 bases between. This chain's CDR3 is CASSAGQFPYEQYF. The DNA of the CDR3 is TGCGCCAGCAGCGCGGGACAGTTCCCCTACGAGCAGTACTTC.

Here the CDR3 DNA reads TGTGCCAGCAGCTTGGTCGGGGGATCTGACATTCAGTACTTC. Protein: CASSLVGGSDIQYF. The chain uses TRBV5-6 and TRBJ2-4; D may be TRBD2 (6 bases). The ends were cut back, 0 bases at V and 8 bases at J, with 12 bases in the middle. CDR1 SGHDT and CDR2 YYEEEE come from the germline V gene. This CDR3 region has 14 residues.

J is TRBJ2-3 and V is TRBV4-1, with D possibly being TRBD2 (6 bases). V was trimmed by 4 bases and J by 1 base, leaving 18 bases between them. The CDR3 is made up of 17 amino acids. Germline V CDR1 and CDR2: MGHRA, YSYEKL. The CDR3 region has the DNA TGCGCCAGCAGCCTCCACCTCGGGGGATCGCGCACAGATACGCAGTATTTT. Protein sequence: CASSLHLGGSRTDTQYF.

V and J are TRBV5-1 and TRBJ2-5; D tentatively reads TRBD1 or TRBD2 (5 bases each). The CDR3 consists of 15 residues. Trimming stripped 4 bases from V and 4 bases from J, with 17 bases between. In germline, CDR1 is SGHRS, CDR2 YFSETQ. The CDR3 reads CASSPRDPRGETQYF. The CDR3 region has the DNA TGCGCCAGCAGCCCCCGGGACCCCCGAGGAGAGACCCAGTACTTC. Complete variable domain (other parts from reference TRBV5-1 and TRBJ2-5): KAGVTQTPRYLIKTRGQQVTLSCSPISGHRSVSWYQQTPGQGLQFLFEYFSETQRNKGNFPGRFSGRQFSNSRSEMNVSTLELGDSALYLCASSPRDPRGETQYFGPGTRLLVL.

V is TRBV12-5 and J is TRBJ1-2; no reliable D call. The CDR3 is made up of 14 amino acids. From germline, CDR1 is LGHNT and CDR2 FRNRAP. V gave up 2 bases and J gave up 8 bases, with 15 bases separating them. The CDR3 DNA sequence: TGTGCTAGTGGTTTGTCCGGGTCCTACGGCGGCTACACCTTC. Its protein product is CASGLSGSYGGYTF.

V is TRBV9 and J is TRBJ2-2; 10 bases agree with TRBD2. The CDR3 runs to 14 residues. Germline V CDR1 and CDR2: SGDLS, YYNGEE. V was pared by 9 bases and J by 6 bases, with 8 bases of the junction left unmatched. CDR3 nucleotide sequence: TGTGCCACCGGGACTAGCGAATCTCCCGGGGAGCTGTTTTTT. Translating it yields CATGTSESPGELFF.

The rearrangement joins TRBV2 to TRBJ1-6, with 7 bases lining up with TRBD1. Germline CDR1 and CDR2: SNHLY and FYNNEI. This CDR3 is built from 16 residues. With 2 bases clipped from V and 7 bases from J, the junction kept 8 bases outside the gene matches. The DNA for the CDR3 is TGTGCCAGCAGTGAACTAGTGGCAGGGGGGAATTCACCCCTCCACTTT. Translation gives CASSELVAGGNSPLHF. The full variable domain, with the rest looked up from reference TRBV2 and TRBJ1-6, is EPEVTQTPSHQVTQMGQEVILRCVPISNHLYFYWYRQILGQKVEFLVSFYNNEISEKSEIFDDQFSVERPDGSNFTLKIRSTKLEDSAMYFCASSELVAGGNSPLHFGNGTRLTVT.